The T cell receptor beta chain under discussion was sequenced for a study of cytomegalovirus exposure and HLA in healthy donors. Study in general: In a later analysis, it was reported that the 110 or so validation repertoires had been produced on the same platform as the 666 repertoires belonging to the first cohort. Study findings and constraints: High specificity and sensitivity for cytomegalovirus status were reported for the classifier. Among TCR beta chains, those listed as cytomegalovirus-associated numbered some 160. Whilst most TCR sequences proved rare, a subset of public TCRs occurred across many donors.

Data came from immunoSEQ multiplex PCR; TCRdb stores just in-frame clones and leaves some out. The sample yields more than 300,000 clones, 75% to 90% seen once. In regard to this clone: Its cognate antigen is unknown.

This CDR3 has 14 residues. V was pared by 1 base and J by 5 bases, with 3 bases of the junction left unmatched. Germline lookup yields CDR1 SNHLY and CDR2 FYNNEI. The sequencing sample was made of PBMCs. The clonotype comes from a woman in her late teens or twenties in good health and CMV-seronegative. The V call is TRBV2, the J call TRBJ2-7, with TRBD1 identical over 9 bases. In DNA form, the CDR3 reads TGTGCCAGCAGTGAAGGGACAGGGGCGAACGAGCAGTACTTC. This gives the protein CASSEGTGANEQYF.